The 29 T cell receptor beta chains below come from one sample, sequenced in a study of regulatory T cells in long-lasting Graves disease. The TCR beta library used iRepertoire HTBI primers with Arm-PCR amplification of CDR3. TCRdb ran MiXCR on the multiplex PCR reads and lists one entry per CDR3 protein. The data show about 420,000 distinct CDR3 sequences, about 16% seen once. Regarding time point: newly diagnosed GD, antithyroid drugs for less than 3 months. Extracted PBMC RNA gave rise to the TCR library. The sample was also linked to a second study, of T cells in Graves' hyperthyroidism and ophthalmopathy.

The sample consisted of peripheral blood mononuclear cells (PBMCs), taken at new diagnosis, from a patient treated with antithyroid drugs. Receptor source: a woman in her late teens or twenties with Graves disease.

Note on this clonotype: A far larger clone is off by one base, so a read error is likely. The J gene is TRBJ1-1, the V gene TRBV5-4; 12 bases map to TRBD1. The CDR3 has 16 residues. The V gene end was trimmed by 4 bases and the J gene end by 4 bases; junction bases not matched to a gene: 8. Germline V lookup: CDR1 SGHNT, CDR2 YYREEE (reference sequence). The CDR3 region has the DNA TGTGCCAGCAGCATTGGGACAGGGGGCGCTAGCACTGAAGCTTTCTTT. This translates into CASSIGTGGASTEAFF. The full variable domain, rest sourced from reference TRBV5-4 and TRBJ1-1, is ETGVTQSPTHLIKTRGQQVTLRCSSQSGHNTVSWYQQALGQGPQFIFQYYREEENGRGNFPPRFSGLQFPNYSSELNVNALELDDSALYLCASSIGTGGASTEAFFGQGTRLTVV.

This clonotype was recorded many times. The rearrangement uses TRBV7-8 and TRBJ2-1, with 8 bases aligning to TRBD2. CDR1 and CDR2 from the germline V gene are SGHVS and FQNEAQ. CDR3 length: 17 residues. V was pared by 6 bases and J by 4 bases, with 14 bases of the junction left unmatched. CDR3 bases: TGTGCCAGCAGTCCTCGGGGGGGGAGGGCTGTTTACAATGAGCAGTTCTTC. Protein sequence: CASSPRGGRAVYNEQFF.

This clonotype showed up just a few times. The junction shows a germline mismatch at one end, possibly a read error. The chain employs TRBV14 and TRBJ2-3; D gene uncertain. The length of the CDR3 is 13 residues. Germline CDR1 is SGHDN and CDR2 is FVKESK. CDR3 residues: CASSQPYTNTQYF. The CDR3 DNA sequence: TGTGCCAGCAGCCAACCATACACAAATACGCAGTATTTT.

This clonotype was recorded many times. CDR3 in DNA: TGCGCCAGCAGCTTGGATGGAGGTTACGAGCAGTACTTC. Translated, it gives CASSLDGGYEQYF. V usage is TRBV5-1 and J usage is TRBJ2-7; D is possibly TRBD2 (5 bases). There are 13 residues in the CDR3. The V end lost 0 bases, the J end lost 4 bases, and 8 bases lay between the germline ends. The germline CDR1 and CDR2 sequences are SGHRS and YFSETQ.

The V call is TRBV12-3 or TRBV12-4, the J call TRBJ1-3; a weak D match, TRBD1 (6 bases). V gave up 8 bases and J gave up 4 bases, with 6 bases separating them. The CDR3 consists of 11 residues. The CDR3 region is CASGQGNTIYF. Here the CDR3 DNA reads TGTGCCAGCGGACAGGGAAACACCATATATTTT.

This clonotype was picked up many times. The CDR3, as DNA: TGTGCCAGCAGTTCGCCTTCCTCCCAAGAGACCCAGTACTTC. Translation: CASSSPSSQETQYF. The chain joins TRBV27 to TRBJ2-5; D gene uncertain. Trimming shortened V by 4 bases and J by 1 base, and 10 bases separated the two germline ends. This CDR3 comprises 14 residues. CDR1 and CDR2 (germline): MNHEY, SMNVEV (reference sequence).

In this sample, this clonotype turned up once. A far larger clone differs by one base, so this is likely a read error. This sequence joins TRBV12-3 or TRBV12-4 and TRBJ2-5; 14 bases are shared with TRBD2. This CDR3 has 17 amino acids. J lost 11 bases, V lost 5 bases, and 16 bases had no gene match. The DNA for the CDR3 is TGTGCCAGCAGTCCGACTAGCGGGAGGGTGTCGTACAATGAGCAGTACTTC. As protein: CASSPTSGRVSYNEQYF.

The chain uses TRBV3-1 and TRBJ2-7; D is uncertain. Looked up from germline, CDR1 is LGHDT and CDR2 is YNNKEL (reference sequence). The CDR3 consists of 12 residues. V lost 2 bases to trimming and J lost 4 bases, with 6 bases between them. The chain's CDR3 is CASSQRLYEQYF. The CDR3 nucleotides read TGTGCCAGCAGCCAACGGTTGTACGAGCAGTACTTC.

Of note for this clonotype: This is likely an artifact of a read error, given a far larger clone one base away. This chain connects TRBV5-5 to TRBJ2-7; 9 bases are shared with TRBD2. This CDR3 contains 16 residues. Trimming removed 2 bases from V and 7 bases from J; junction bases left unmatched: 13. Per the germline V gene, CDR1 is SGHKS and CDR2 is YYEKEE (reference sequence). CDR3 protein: CASSFFVAGVGNEQYF. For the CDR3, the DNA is TGTGCCAGCAGCTTTTTCGTAGCGGGAGTAGGTAATGAGCAGTACTTC.

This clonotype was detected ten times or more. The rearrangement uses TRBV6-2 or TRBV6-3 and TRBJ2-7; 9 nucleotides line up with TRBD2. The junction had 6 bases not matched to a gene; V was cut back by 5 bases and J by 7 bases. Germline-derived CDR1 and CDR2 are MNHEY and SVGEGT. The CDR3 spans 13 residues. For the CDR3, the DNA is TGTGCCAGCAGTCCGCTAGCGGGACTTGAGCAGTACTTC. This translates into CASSPLAGLEQYF.

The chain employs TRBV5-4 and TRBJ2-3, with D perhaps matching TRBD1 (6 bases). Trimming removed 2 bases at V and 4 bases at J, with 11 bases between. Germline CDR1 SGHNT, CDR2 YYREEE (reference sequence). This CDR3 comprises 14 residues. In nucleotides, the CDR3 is TGTGCCAGCAGCTTCTCGACAGGTCCAGATACGCAGTATTTT. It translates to CASSFSTGPDTQYF.

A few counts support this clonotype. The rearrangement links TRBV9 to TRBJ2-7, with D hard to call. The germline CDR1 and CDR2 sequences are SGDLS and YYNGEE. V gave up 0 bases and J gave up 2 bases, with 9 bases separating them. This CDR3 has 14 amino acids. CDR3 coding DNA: TGTGCCAGCAGCGTAGGGCCAGACACCTACGAGCAGTACTTC. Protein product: CASSVGPDTYEQYF. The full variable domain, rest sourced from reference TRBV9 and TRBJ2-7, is DSGVTQTPKHLITATGQRVTLRCSPRSGDLSVYWYQQSLDQGLQFLIQYYNGEERAKGNILERFSAQQFPDLHSELNLSSLELGDSALYFCASSVGPDTYEQYFGPGTRLTVT.

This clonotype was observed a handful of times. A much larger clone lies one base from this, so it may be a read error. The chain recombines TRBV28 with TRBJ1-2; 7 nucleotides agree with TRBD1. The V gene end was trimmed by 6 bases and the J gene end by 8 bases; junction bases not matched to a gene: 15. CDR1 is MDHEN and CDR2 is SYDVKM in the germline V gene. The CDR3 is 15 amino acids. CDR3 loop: CASRGDSGSSRGYTF. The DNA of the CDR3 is TGTGCCAGCAGGGGGGACAGTGGAAGCTCGAGGGGCTACACCTTC.

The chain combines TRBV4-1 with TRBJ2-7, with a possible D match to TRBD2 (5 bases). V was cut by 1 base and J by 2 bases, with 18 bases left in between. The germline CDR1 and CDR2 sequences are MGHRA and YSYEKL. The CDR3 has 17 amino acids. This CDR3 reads CASSQGLGKVGAYEQYF. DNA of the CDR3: TGCGCCAGCAGCCAAGGATTGGGGAAAGTCGGGGCCTACGAGCAGTACTTC.

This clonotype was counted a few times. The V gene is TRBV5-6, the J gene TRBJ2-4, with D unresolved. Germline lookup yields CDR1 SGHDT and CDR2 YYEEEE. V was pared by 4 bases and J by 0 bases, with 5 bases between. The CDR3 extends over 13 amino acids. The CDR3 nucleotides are TGTGCCAGCAGCACCTCAGCCAAAAACATTCAGTACTTC. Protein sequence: CASSTSAKNIQYF.

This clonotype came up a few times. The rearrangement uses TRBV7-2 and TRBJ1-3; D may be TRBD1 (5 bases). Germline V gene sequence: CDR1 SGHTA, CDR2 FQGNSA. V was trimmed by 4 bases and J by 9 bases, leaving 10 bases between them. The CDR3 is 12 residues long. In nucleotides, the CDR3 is TGTGCCAGCAGCTACCCGGGACTCACCATATATTTT. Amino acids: CASSYPGLTIYF. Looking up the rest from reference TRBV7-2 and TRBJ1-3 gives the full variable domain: GAGVSQSPSNKVTEKGKDVELRCDPISGHTALYWYRQSLGQGLEFLIYFQGNSAPDKSGLPSDRFSAERTGGSVSTLTIQRTQQEDSAVYLCASSYPGLTIYFGEGSWLTVV.

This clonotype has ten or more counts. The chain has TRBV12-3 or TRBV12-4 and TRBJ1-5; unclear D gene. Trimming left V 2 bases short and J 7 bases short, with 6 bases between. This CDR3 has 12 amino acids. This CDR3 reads CASSLIGQPQHF. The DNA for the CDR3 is TGTGCCAGCAGTTTAATAGGGCAGCCCCAGCATTTT.

DNA for the CDR3: TGCGCCAGCAGCTGGGGACTAGGCCGGGAGCTGTTTTTT. Residues: CASSWGLGRELFF. The chain combines TRBV5-1 with TRBJ2-2, with TRBD2 identical over 8 bases. Per the germline V gene, CDR1 is SGHRS and CDR2 is YFSETQ. This CDR3 is 13 amino acids long. Trimming cost V 3 bases and J 9 bases; bases outside gene matches: 4.

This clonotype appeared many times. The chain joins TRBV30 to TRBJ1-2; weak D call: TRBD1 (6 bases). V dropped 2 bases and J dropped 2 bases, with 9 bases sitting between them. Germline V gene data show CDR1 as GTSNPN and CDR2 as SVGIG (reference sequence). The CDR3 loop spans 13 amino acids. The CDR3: CAWSLQGNYGYTF. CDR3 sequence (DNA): TGTGCCTGGAGTTTACAGGGAAACTATGGCTACACCTTC.

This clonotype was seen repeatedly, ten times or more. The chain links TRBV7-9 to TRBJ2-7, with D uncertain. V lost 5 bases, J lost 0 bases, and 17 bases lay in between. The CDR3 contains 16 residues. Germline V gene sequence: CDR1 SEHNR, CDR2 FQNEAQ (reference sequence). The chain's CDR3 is CASSGGYGLSSYEQYF. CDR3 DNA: TGTGCCAGCAGCGGTGGGTACGGCCTTAGCTCCTACGAGCAGTACTTC.

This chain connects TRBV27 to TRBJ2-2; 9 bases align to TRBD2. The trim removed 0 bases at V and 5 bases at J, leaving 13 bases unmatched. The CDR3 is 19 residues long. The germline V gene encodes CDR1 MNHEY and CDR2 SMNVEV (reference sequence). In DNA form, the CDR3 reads TGTGCCAGCAGTTTATCGGGACTAGCCGCGGGAGTATTGACCGGGGAGCTGTTTTTT. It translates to CASSLSGLAAGVLTGELFF.

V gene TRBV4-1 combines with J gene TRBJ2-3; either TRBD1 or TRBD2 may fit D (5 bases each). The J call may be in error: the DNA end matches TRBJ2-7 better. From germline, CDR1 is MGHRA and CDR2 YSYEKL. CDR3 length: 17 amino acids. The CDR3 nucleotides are TGCGCCAGCAGGCAACTGCCGGGGTCGGGACGGCTCTACGAGCAGTACTTC. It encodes CASRQLPGSGRLYEQYF.

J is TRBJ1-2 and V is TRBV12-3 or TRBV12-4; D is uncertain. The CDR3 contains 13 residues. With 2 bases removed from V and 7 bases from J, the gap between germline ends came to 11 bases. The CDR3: CASSLFGLIGYTF. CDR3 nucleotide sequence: TGTGCCAGCAGTTTATTCGGGTTGATTGGCTACACCTTC.

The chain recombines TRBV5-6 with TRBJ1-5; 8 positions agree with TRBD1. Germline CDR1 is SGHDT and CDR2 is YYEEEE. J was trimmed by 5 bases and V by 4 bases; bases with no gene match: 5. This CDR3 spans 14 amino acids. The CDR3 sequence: CASSVTGDDQPQHF. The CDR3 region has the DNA TGTGCCAGCAGCGTGACAGGGGACGATCAGCCCCAGCATTTT.

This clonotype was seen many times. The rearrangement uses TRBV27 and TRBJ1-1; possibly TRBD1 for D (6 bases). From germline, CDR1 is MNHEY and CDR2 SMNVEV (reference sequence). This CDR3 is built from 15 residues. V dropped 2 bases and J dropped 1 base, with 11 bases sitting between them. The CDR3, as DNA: TGTGCCAGCAGTTTACTCGGCAGGGGGAACACTGAAGCTTTCTTT. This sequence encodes CASSLLGRGNTEAFF.

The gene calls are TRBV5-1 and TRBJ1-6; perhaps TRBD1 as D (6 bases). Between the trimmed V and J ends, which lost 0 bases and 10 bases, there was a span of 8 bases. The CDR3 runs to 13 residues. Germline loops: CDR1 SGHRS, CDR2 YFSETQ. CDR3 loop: CASSLEGVSPLHF. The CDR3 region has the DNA TGCGCCAGCAGCTTGGAGGGGGTATCACCCCTCCACTTT. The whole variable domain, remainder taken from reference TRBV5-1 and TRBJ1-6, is KAGVTQTPRYLIKTRGQQVTLSCSPISGHRSVSWYQQTPGQGLQFLFEYFSETQRNKGNFPGRFSGRQFSNSRSEMNVSTLELGDSALYLCASSLEGVSPLHFGNGTRLTVT.

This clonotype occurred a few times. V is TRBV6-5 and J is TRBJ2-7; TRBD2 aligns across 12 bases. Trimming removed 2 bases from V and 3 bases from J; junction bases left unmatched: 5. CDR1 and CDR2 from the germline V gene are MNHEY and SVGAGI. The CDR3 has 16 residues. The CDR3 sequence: CASSYRRTSGNYEQYF. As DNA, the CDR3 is TGTGCCAGCAGTTACCGAAGGACTAGCGGGAACTACGAGCAGTACTTC.

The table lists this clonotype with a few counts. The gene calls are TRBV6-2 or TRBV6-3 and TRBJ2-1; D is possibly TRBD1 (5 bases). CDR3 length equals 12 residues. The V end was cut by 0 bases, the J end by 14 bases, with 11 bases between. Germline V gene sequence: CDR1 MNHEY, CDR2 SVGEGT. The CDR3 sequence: CASSYSDSNEFF. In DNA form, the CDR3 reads TGTGCCAGCAGTTACTCCGACAGTAACGAGTTCTTC.

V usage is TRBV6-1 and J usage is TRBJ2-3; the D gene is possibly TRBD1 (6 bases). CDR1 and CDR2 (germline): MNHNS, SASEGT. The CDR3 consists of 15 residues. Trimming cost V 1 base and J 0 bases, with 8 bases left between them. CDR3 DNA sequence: TGTGCCAGCAGTGAAGGGGGACACAGCACAGATACGCAGTATTTT. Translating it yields CASSEGGHSTDTQYF.